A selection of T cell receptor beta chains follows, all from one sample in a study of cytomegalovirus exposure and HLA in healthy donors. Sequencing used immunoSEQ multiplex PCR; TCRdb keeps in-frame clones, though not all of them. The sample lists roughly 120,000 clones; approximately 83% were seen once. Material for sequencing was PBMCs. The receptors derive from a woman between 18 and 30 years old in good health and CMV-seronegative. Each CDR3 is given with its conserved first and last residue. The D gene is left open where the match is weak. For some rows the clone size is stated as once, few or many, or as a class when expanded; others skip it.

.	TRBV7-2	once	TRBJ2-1	CASSLGFRSYNEQFF	TGTGCCAGCAGCTTAGGTTTCCGTTCCTACAATGAGCAGTTCTTC
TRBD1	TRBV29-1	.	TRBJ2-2	CSVDTGTGGHPNTGELFF	TGCAGCGTGGATACCGGGACAGGGGGCCACCCGAACACCGGGGAGCTGTTTTTT
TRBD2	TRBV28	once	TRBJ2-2	CASSLHIPGLAGVPELFF	TGTGCCAGCAGTCTCCACATCCCGGGACTAGCGGGAGTACCGGAGCTGTTTTTT
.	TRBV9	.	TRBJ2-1	CASSGDAGLEQFF	TGTGCCAGCAGCGGAGACGCAGGGCTTGAGCAGTTCTTC
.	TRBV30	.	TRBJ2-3	CAWSPGLGVDTQYF	TGTGCCTGGAGCCCCGGACTGGGCGTGGATACGCAGTATTTT
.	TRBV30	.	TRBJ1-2	CAWSNNYGYTF	TGTGCCTGGAGCAATAACTATGGCTACACCTTC
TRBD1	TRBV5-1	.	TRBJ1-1	CASSLALGQVNTEAFF	TGCGCCAGCAGCTTGGCACTCGGACAGGTGAACACTGAAGCTTTCTTT
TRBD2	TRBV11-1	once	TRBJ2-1	CASSLATSGSYNEQFF	TGTGCCAGCAGCTTAGCGACTAGCGGCTCCTACAATGAGCAGTTCTTC
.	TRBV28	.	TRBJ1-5	CASSFSMPQHF	TGTGCCAGCAGTTTTAGTATGCCCCAGCATTTT
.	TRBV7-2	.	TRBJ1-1	CASSLWANTEAFF	TGTGCCAGCAGCCTTTGGGCGAACACTGAAGCTTTCTTT
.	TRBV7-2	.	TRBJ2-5	CASSRLTLGGRETQYF	TGTGCCAGCAGCCGACTTACCCTGGGGGGGCGGGAGACCCAGTACTTC
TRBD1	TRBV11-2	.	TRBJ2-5	CASSLALGGGETQYF	TGTGCCAGCAGCTTAGCCCTAGGGGGCGGTGAGACCCAGTACTTC
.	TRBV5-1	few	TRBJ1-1	CASSQGQTNTEAFF	TGCGCCAGCAGCCAAGGACAGACGAACACTGAAGCTTTCTTT
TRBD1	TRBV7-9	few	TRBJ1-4	CASSDLEGQATNEKLFF	TGTGCCAGCAGCGACCTTGAGGGACAGGCAACTAATGAAAAACTGTTTTTT
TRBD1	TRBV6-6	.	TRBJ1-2	CASSGQVGYGYTF	TGTGCCAGCAGTGGACAGGTCGGGTATGGCTACACCTTC
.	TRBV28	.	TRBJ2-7	CASSPTGTTPMEYF	TGTGCCAGCAGTCCCACCGGGACAACCCCAATGGAGTACTTC
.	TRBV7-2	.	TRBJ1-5	CASSLQYSNQPQHF	TGTGCCAGCAGCTTACAATATAGCAATCAGCCTCAGCATTTT
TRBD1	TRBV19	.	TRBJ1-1	CASQDRGDTEAFF	TGTGCCAGCCAAGACAGGGGGGACACTGAAGCTTTCTTT
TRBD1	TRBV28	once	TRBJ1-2	CASSLVGRGRYYGYTF	TGTGCCAGCAGTTTAGTGGGCAGGGGGAGATACTATGGCTACACCTTC
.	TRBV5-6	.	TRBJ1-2	CASSEGDGYTF	TGTGCCAGCAGCGAAGGGGATGGCTACACCTTC
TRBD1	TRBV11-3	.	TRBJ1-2	CASRRTGEDYGYTF	TGTGCCAGCAGAAGGACAGGGGAAGACTATGGCTACACCTTC
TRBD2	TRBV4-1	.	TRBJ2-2	CASSQVEAGGPGTGELFF	TGCGCCAGCAGCCAAGTAGAAGCGGGAGGGCCCGGAACCGGGGAGCTGTTTTTT
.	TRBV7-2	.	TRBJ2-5	CASSPPRKGPGEETQYF	TGTGCCAGCAGCCCTCCCCGGAAGGGGCCAGGTGAAGAGACCCAGTACTTC
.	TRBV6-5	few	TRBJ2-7	CATWTWSGQTYEQYF	TGTGCCACCTGGACTTGGAGTGGGCAGACCTACGAGCAGTACTTC
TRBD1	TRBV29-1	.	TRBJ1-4	CSAKPTGGTEKLFF	TGCAGCGCCAAACCTACAGGGGGCACTGAAAAACTGTTTTTT
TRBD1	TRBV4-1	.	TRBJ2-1	CASSQDLWTGTNEQFF	TGCGCCAGCAGCCAAGATCTATGGACAGGGACGAATGAGCAGTTCTTC
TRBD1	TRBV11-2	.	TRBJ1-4	CASSFGQGVEKLFF	TGTGCCAGCAGCTTTGGACAGGGTGTGGAAAAACTGTTTTTT
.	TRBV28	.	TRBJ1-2	CASSWGDLGGYTF	TGTGCCAGCAGTTGGGGGGACCTGGGGGGCTACACCTTC